Listed here is a single TCR beta chain. Its antigen is undetermined. Researchers took RNA transcripts and amplified the TCR beta CDR3 regions from them. Researchers ran a first-round RT-PCR on the TCR CDR3 using the HTBI primer set. In TCRdb, the multiplex PCR reads were re-called with MiXCR into one record per CDR3 protein. This sample has under 550,000 distinct CDR3 sequences, with 20% found just once. Germline CDR1 and CDR2: SGHTA and FQGNSA. This CDR3 contains 16 residues. V gave up 6 bases and J gave up 4 bases; unmatched junction bases: 7. Uncontrolled infection, other autoimmune disease, pregnancy or lactation excluded patients. The sample originates from a study of T cells in Graves' hyperthyroidism and ophthalmopathy. About the study: Peripheral blood draws took place at initial diagnosis, ahead of any treatment.

Study-wide points: Expanded thyroid clonotypes (above 0.001) were mostly also found in blood. In the analysis, a 13 V-J model separated ophthalmopathy from stable hyperthyroidism.

The chain uses TRBV7-2 and TRBJ2-2, with TRBD1 matching 11 bases. The sample consisted of blood. This receptor was taken from a man aged 40-50 years with Graves' ophthalmopathy. The CDR3 DNA follows: TGTGCCAGCAGGATGACCGGGACAGGGGGCACCGGGGAGCTGTTTTTT. Its translation is CASRMTGTGGTGELFF.